This T cell receptor beta chain was sequenced during a study of blood T cell repertoires in COVID-19. Turning to the study itself: COVID-19 samples, acute and convalescent, were from the United States, Italy and Spain.

Authors' processing steps: Reference gene primer amplification in the assay estimated nucleated cell counts. Using immunoSEQ multiplex PCR, the repertoire was profiled, and TCRdb retains in-frame clones only, with some absent. V and J calls and clone size are those listed in that table; D and trimming were worked out from the DNA. The table shows roughly 110,000 clones, with 70% to 80% occurring only once. Trimming removed 6 bases from V and 0 bases from J, with 12 bases in between. CDR1 is MGHDK and CDR2 is SYGVNS in the germline V gene. CDR3 length: 15 amino acids. The genes are TRBV25-1 and TRBJ1-3; unclear D gene. Sequencing was done on a sample of peripheral blood. The receptor's source is a human donor with acute or convalescent COVID-19. The donor label of this sample is uncertain. CDR3 bases: TGTGCCAGCAGGGGCACTGGGAGCTCTGGAAACACCATATATTTT. This translates into CASRGTGSSGNTIYF.